Presented here are 5 T cell receptor beta chains from one specimen sequenced in a study of T cell responses to AZD1222 COVID-19 vaccine. The data were produced by immunoSEQ multiplex PCR, yet TCRdb's version contains in-frame clones alone and is incomplete. The data contain about 85,000 clones, around 90% of them singletons. The specimen comprised peripheral blood, sampled on day 0 of AZD1222 vaccination. These receptors all come from an adult in good health.

Note on this clone: A read error may produce the germline difference seen at one junction end. V is TRBV19 and J is TRBJ2-5; perhaps D is TRBD1 or TRBD2 (5 bases each). From germline, CDR1 is LNHDA and CDR2 SQIVND (reference sequence). The CDR3 runs to 12 residues. The CDR3 sequence: CASSSNRDALHF. The CDR3 DNA is TGTGCCAGTAGTTCAAACCGGGACGCCCTCCACTTC.

The gene calls are TRBV6-5 and TRBJ1-2; D is unresolved. The CDR3 spans 13 residues. Looked up from germline, CDR1 is MNHEY and CDR2 is SVGAGI. V lost 1 base to trimming and J lost 6 bases, with 9 bases between them. The CDR3 DNA reads TGTGCCAGCAGTTACTGGGCAGAAGATGGCTACACCTTC. It codes for CASSYWAEDGYTF.

The chain is built from TRBV10-3 and TRBJ1-5; possibly TRBD1 for D (6 bases). Germline-derived CDR1 and CDR2 are ENHRY and SYGVKD. The CDR3 loop spans 16 amino acids. Trimming took off 4 bases at V and 1 base at J, with 14 bases between the two ends. The CDR3 nucleotides read TGTGCCATCAGTGTGGGGGGGGCTGCGAGCAATCAGCCCCAGCATTTT. Protein sequence: CAISVGGAASNQPQHF.

This chain joins TRBV7-2 and TRBJ2-7; unclear D gene. CDR1 is SGHTA, CDR2 FQGNSA, per germline. The CDR3 loop spans 11 amino acids. Trimming pared 0 bases from V and 9 bases from J, leaving 6 bases between. The CDR3 DNA sequence: TGTGCCAGCAGCTTAGCGGGGTTGCAGTACTTC. Its protein product is CASSLAGLQYF.

CDR3 region: CASSTVSGAYNEQFF. CDR3 DNA: TGTGCCAGTAGTACAGTAAGCGGGGCGTACAATGAGCAGTTCTTC. This chain links TRBV19 with TRBJ2-1, with 7 bases that match TRBD2. The CDR3 has 15 amino acids. V lost 4 bases, J lost 4 bases, and 7 bases stayed unmatched. CDR1 LNHDA and CDR2 SQIVND come from the germline V gene (reference sequence).